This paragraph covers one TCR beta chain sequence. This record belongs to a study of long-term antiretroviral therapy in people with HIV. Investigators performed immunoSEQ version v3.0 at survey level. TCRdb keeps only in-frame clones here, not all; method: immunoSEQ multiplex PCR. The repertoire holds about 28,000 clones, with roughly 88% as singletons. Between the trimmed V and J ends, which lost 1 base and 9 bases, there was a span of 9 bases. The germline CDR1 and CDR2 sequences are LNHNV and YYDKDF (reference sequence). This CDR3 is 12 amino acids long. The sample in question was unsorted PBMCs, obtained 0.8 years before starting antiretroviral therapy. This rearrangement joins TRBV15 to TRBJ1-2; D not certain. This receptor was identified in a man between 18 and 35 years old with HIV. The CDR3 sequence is CATSRAEVRYTF. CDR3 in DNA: TGTGCCACCAGCAGAGCCGAGGTCCGCTACACCTTC.